This T cell receptor beta chain was sequenced during a study of blood T cells in healthy people across ages. Study as a whole: Template switching picked up about one barcoded beta molecule for each two T cells.

A second PCR, run for roughly 7 to 11 cycles, used a sample-barcoded 5' primer plus a J-beta primer mix. MiXCR was run by TCRdb on the 5' RACE reads, yielding one entry per CDR3 protein. Among 720,000 or so distinct CDR3 sequences listed, roughly two fifths were seen once. Germline V gene data show CDR1 as ENHRY and CDR2 as SYGVKD. This CDR3 has 16 residues. With V trimmed by 5 bases and J by 1 base, 4 bases remained unmatched. Findings and caveats of the study: The study found more naive CD4+ cells and higher diversity in long-lived than aged donors. TCR beta diversity, measured per million T cells, fell in a roughly linear way with age. One million T cells yielded diversity estimates that were considered underestimates.

As to this clonotype: Its antigen is not known.

The TCR was taken from a man older than 75 in good health. The chain employs TRBV10-3 and TRBJ2-1, with 11 positions matching TRBD2. The sequenced sample consisted of blood. The CDR3 coding sequence is TGTGCCATCAGTCAACTAGCGGGAGTATCCTACAATGAGCAGTTCTTC. Residues: CAISQLAGVSYNEQFF.